The clone carrying this T cell receptor beta chain was observed a handful of times. These data belong to a study of control samples from healthy donors and cancer patients. TCRdb's table, derived via immunoSEQ multiplex PCR, lists solely in-frame clones and lacks some. This repertoire shows roughly 160,000 clones, nearly 96% found once; its top ten account for around 0.92%. This CDR3 spans 14 amino acids. CDR1 is WNHNN and CDR2 is SYGVQD in the germline V gene (reference sequence). V lost 6 bases, J lost 2 bases, and 7 bases stayed unmatched. Sample: blood. This chain connects TRBV10-1 to TRBJ2-7; 7 nucleotides align to TRBD1. The clonotype comes from a woman aged 25 to 45 in good health. The CDR3 protein is CASSPGTATYEQYF. The DNA of the CDR3 is TGCGCCAGCAGCCCTGGGACAGCCACCTACGAGCAGTACTTC.